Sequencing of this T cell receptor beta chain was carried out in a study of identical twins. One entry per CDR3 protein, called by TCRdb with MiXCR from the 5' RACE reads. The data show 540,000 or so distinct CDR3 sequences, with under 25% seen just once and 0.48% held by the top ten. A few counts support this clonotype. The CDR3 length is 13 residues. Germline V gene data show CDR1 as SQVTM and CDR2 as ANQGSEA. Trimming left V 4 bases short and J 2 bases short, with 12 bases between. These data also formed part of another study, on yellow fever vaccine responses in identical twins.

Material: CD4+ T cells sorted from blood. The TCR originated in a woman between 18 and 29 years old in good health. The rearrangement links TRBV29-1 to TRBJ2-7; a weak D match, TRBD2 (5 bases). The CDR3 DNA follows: TGCAGCGTTGTTCGGGGTGTCGCCTACGAGCAGTACTTC. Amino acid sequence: CSVVRGVAYEQYF.